One and the same sample provided the 17 T cell receptor beta chains below, sequenced in a study of CD8+ T cells in alopecia areata. Sample treatment: oral pan-JAK inhibitor, 5-10 mg twice daily. Extracted from the samples, RNA was reverse transcribed into cDNA to serve as the sequencing template. Sequenced by immunoSEQ multiplex PCR; TCRdb stores in-frame clones only, minus some. In the table there are a few hundred thousand clones, around two fifths of which are singletons. The sequences come from CD4+ T cells sorted from blood, collected at approximately week 34, from a patient treated with tofacitinib. Every receptor here comes from a human donor with alopecia areata.

CDR3 sequence (DNA): TGCAGCGTCCTGACAGCCCTTCGGGAGACCCAGTACTTC. Encoded protein: CSVLTALRETQYF. This chain connects TRBV29-1 to TRBJ2-5; tentative D call: TRBD1 (5 bases). CDR1 and CDR2 (germline): SQVTM, ANQGSEA. CDR3 length: 13 residues. V shed 6 bases and J shed 5 bases, with 16 bases lying between them.

This clone was observed a few times. The rearrangement joins TRBV30 to TRBJ1-5, with D possibly matching TRBD1 (6 bases). This CDR3 is 12 amino acids long. The V end was cut by 2 bases, the J end by 9 bases, with 11 bases between. Germline-derived CDR1 and CDR2 are GTSNPN and SVGIG (reference sequence). The CDR3 DNA sequence: TGTGCCTGGAGTCTCTCGACAGGGCCCCAGCATTTT. It codes for CAWSLSTGPQHF.

This clone appeared a few times. The chain uses TRBV6-5 and TRBJ1-1; 9 nucleotides agree with TRBD1. Per germline, CDR1 MNHEY and CDR2 SVGAGI. V trimming: 8 bases; J trimming: 1 base; junction bases outside the gene matches: 5. This CDR3 has 14 residues. This CDR3 reads CASYRGRGNTEAFF. CDR3 in DNA: TGTGCCAGCTACAGGGGGCGCGGGAACACTGAAGCTTTCTTT.

The genes are TRBV10-3 and TRBJ2-7; D gene uncertain. V was clipped by 4 bases and J by 3 bases, with 7 bases between them. Germline lookup yields CDR1 ENHRY and CDR2 SYGVKD. This CDR3 spans 12 amino acids. Here the CDR3 reads CAISAGFYEQYF. The CDR3 DNA is TGTGCCATCAGTGCGGGTTTCTACGAGCAGTACTTC.

The gene calls are TRBV19 and TRBJ1-4; tentative D call: TRBD1 (6 bases). Looked up from germline, CDR1 is LNHDA and CDR2 is SQIVND (reference sequence). Trimming left V 10 bases short and J 3 bases short, with 12 bases between. CDR3 length equals 13 residues. CDR3 protein: CATMTGPNEKLFF. The CDR3 DNA is TGTGCCACCATGACAGGCCCTAATGAAAAACTGTTTTTT.

The CDR3 spells CASSYYPDSNHIGYTF. The CDR3 DNA reads as TGTGCCAGCAGTTACTACCCCGATTCGAACCATATTGGCTACACCTTC. The V and J genes are TRBV6-5 and TRBJ1-2, with D unclear. Looked up from germline, CDR1 is MNHEY and CDR2 is SVGAGI. The V and J ends lost 1 base and 7 bases respectively, with 19 bases between them. The CDR3 extends over 16 amino acids.

This clone was observed a handful of times. The CDR3 sequence is CASSDKGLASNEQFF. The CDR3 bases are TGTGCCAGCAGTGACAAGGGACTAGCCTCCAATGAGCAGTTCTTC. The chain joins TRBV2 to TRBJ2-1, with TRBD2 identical over 9 bases. The CDR3 totals 15 residues. V shed 3 bases and J 6 bases; nucleotides not matched to a gene: 6. CDR1 and CDR2 from the germline V gene are SNHLY and FYNNEI.

This clone was found once. The chain recombines TRBV9 with TRBJ2-6; a possible D gene is TRBD1 (5 bases). This CDR3 contains 16 residues. V was trimmed by 5 bases and J by 1 base, leaving 13 bases between them. In germline, CDR1 is SGDLS, CDR2 YYNGEE. In DNA form, the CDR3 reads TGTGCCAGCAGTGCAGACAGTCCGTCTGGGGCCAACGTCCTGACTTTC. Protein product: CASSADSPSGANVLTF. Full variable domain (outside the CDR3, taken from reference TRBV9 and TRBJ2-6): DSGVTQTPKHLITATGQRVTLRCSPRSGDLSVYWYQQSLDQGLQFLIQYYNGEERAKGNILERFSAQQFPDLHSELNLSSLELGDSALYFCASSADSPSGANVLTFGAGSRLTVL.

In its sample, this clone was seen a few times. The chain uses TRBV4-1 and TRBJ1-1; no clear D. V shed 0 bases and J shed 3 bases, with 2 bases lying between them. Germline CDR1 reads MGHRA; CDR2 reads YSYEKL. The CDR3 contains 12 residues. The CDR3 DNA is TGCGCCAGCAGCCAAGAAGACACTGAAGCTTTCTTT. It yields the protein CASSQEDTEAFF.

This clone was counted at least ten times. The chain has TRBV28 and TRBJ1-2; D call uncertain. The CDR3 is made up of 12 amino acids. The germline V gene has CDR1 MDHEN and CDR2 SYDVKM. V dropped 2 bases and J dropped 1 base, with 2 bases sitting between them. The CDR3, as DNA: TGTGCCAGCAGTTTAAGTAACTATGGCTACACCTTC. Its translation is CASSLSNYGYTF.

This clone was seen more than once but under ten times. The V and J genes are TRBV29-1 and TRBJ1-4, with D tentatively TRBD1 (5 bases). CDR1 and CDR2 from the germline V gene are SQVTM and ANQGSEA. The CDR3 has 14 residues. Trimming stripped 7 bases from V and 8 bases from J, with 20 bases between. The chain's CDR3 is CSAGLQGGGEKLFF. DNA for the CDR3: TGCAGCGCCGGTCTCCAGGGAGGTGGCGAAAAACTGTTTTTT.

The rearrangement joins TRBV15 to TRBJ2-5, with 8 positions matching TRBD1. Germline loops: CDR1 LNHNV, CDR2 YYDKDF (reference sequence). V was clipped by 6 bases and J by 4 bases; unmatched bases: 7. This CDR3 comprises 14 residues. The CDR3 DNA follows: TGTGCCACCAGTCAGGACAGGGCGGGAGAGACCCAGTACTTC. This codes for CATSQDRAGETQYF.

For the CDR3, the DNA is TGTGCCTGGAGCGGTGGGGTCAACACCGGGGAGCTGTTTTTT. The encoded protein is CAWSGGVNTGELFF. The rearrangement links TRBV30 to TRBJ2-2; no definite D call. This CDR3 has 14 residues. V was pared by 3 bases and J by 2 bases, with 10 bases between. Germline CDR1 reads GTSNPN; CDR2 reads SVGIG (reference sequence).

V is TRBV5-4 and J is TRBJ2-3; TRBD2 matches 12 bases. The V segment lost 4 bases and the J segment 4 bases; nucleotides outside the gene matches: 16. Germline V gene sequence: CDR1 SGHNT, CDR2 YYREEE (reference sequence). This CDR3 has 19 amino acids. The CDR3 DNA sequence: TGTGCCAGCAGCCCGGGGGGGCTAGCGGGAGGGGAGGGTGCAGATACGCAGTATTTT. This codes for CASSPGGLAGGEGADTQYF.

The chain links TRBV7-2 to TRBJ1-1, with no clear D. From germline, CDR1 is SGHTA and CDR2 FQGNSA. V was clipped by 11 bases and J by 7 bases, with 17 bases between them. The CDR3 runs 12 residues. The CDR3 DNA reads TGTGCCGATCGGGCGACTTCTCTTGAAGCTTTCTTT. It translates to CADRATSLEAFF.

The chain uses TRBV6-1 and TRBJ2-7; 7 nucleotides line up with TRBD1. The V and J ends lost 6 bases and 6 bases, in that order; junction bases with no gene match: 8. There are 13 residues in the CDR3. Germline CDR1 MNHNS, CDR2 SASEGT. Here the CDR3 reads CASRPKNRGEQYF. The CDR3 DNA reads TGTGCCAGCAGGCCGAAGAACAGGGGCGAGCAGTACTTC.

The chain is built from TRBV6-5 and TRBJ1-1, with D unclear. V dropped 7 bases and J dropped 7 bases, with 16 bases sitting between them. From germline, CDR1 is MNHEY and CDR2 SVGAGI. The CDR3 is 13 amino acids. This CDR3 reads CASINPPRIEAFF. DNA of the CDR3: TGTGCCAGCATTAACCCACCCAGAATTGAAGCTTTCTTT.